This T cell receptor beta chain emerged from a study of human T cells and chemical hapten exposure. Turning to the study itself: Upper-back patches of 0.01% DPC were read at 6 days. Findings and caveats of the study: TCRs exceeding a frequency of 1 in 1000 stayed unchanged under DPC sensitization. Expanded TCRs formed significantly more large CDR3 similarity clusters than controls.

Stated time point: patch test 1, 2 weeks after DPC sensitization. Regarding treatment: therapeutic diphenylcyclopropenone sensitization with weekly scalp DPC. Note on this clonotype: Its antigen is as yet unknown.

Germline loops: CDR1 LNHNV, CDR2 YYDKDF (reference sequence). The CDR3 extends over 17 amino acids. The V gene lost 0 bases and the J gene lost 8 bases, with 17 bases spanning the gap. TCRdb reanalysed the RACE reads using MiXCR and keeps one entry per CDR3 protein. Of around 340,000 distinct CDR3 sequences in the sample, roughly 6.9% were seen once. The sequence was obtained from a woman aged 18-29 years with alopecia areata. Some clones in this sample may be carry-over from other donors' samples. V is TRBV15 and J is TRBJ1-6; TRBD1 is a possible D gene (5 bases). Source: whole blood, taken in connection with sensitization to the hapten diphenylcyclopropenone (DPC). The CDR3 DNA reads as TGTGCCACCAGCAGAGATGGAAAGGGGACGTTTGATTCACCCCTCCACTTT. Its protein product is CATSRDGKGTFDSPLHF. Full variable domain (missing parts from reference TRBV15 and TRBJ1-6): DAMVIQNPRYQVTQFGKPVTLSCSQTLNHNVMYWYQQKSSQAPKLLFHYYDKDFNNEADTPDNFQSRRPNTSFCFLDIRSPGLGDTAMYLCATSRDGKGTFDSPLHFGNGTRLTVT.